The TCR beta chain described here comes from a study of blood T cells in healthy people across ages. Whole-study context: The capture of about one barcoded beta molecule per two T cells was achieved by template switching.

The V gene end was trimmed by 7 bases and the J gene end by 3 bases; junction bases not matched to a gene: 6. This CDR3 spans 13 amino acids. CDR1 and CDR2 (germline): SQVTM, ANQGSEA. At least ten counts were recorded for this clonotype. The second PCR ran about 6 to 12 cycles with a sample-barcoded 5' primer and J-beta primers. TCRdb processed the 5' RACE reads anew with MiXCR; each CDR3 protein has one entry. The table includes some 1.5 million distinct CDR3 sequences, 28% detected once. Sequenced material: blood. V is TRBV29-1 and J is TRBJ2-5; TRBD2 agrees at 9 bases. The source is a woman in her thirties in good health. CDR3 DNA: TGCAGCGCCGAGGGCGGGGGGGAAGAGACCCAGTACTTC. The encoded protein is CSAEGGGEETQYF.